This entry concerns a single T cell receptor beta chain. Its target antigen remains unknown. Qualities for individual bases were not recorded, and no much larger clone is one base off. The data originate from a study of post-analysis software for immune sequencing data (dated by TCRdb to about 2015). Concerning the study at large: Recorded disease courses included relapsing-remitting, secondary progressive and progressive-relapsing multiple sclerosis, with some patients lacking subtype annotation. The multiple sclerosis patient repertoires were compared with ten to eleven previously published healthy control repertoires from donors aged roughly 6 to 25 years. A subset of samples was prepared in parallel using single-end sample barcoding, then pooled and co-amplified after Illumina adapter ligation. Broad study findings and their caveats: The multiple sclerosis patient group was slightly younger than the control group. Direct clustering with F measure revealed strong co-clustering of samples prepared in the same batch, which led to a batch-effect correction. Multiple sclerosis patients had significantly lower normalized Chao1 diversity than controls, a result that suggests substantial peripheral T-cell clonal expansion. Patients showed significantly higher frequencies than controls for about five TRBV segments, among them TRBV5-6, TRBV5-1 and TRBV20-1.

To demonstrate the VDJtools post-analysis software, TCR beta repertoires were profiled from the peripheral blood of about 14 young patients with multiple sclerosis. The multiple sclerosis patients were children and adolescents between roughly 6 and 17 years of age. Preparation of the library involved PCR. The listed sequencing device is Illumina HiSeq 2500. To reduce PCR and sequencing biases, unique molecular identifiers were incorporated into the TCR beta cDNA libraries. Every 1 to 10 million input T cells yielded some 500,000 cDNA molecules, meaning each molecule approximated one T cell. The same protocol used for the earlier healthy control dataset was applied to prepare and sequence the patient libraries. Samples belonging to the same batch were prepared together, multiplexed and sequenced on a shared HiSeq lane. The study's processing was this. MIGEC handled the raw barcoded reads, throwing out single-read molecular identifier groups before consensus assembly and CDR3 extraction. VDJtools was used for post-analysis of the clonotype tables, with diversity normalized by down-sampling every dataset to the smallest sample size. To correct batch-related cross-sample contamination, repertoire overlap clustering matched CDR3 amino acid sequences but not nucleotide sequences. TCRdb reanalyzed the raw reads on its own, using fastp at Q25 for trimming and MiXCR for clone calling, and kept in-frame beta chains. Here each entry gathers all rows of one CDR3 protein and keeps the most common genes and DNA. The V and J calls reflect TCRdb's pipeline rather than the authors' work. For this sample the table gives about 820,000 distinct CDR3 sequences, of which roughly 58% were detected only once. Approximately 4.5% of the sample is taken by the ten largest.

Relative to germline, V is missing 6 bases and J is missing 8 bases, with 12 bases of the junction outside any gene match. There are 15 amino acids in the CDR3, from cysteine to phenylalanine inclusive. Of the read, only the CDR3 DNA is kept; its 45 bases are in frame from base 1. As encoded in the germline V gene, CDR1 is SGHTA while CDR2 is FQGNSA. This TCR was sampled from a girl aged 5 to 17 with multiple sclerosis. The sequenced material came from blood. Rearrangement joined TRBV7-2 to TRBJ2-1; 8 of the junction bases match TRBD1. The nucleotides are TGTGCCAGCAGACTTAGAGTACAGGGGGTCGATGAGCAGTTCTTC. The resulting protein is CASRLRVQGVDEQFF.